The next 19 T cell receptor beta chains were all read from a single sample in a study of T cells in Graves' hyperthyroidism and ophthalmopathy. Amplification of TCR beta CDR3 regions used RNA as the template. First-round RT-PCR targeting the TCR CDR3 was performed with the HTBI primer set. TCRdb reprocessed the multiplex PCR reads via MiXCR and lists one record per CDR3 protein. The sample includes 400,000 to 550,000 distinct CDR3 sequences, roughly 25% seen only once; the top ten take approximately 10%. What was sequenced was blood. The receptors originated from a woman under 40 with Graves' ophthalmopathy.

This clonotype has at least ten counts. The rearrangement links TRBV7-8 to TRBJ2-5; 7 bases agree with TRBD1. The CDR3 length is 15 residues. V shed 4 bases, J shed 1 base, and the junction held 6 bases outside the gene matches. Germline values: CDR1 SGHVS, CDR2 FQNEAQ. In DNA form, the CDR3 reads TGTGCCAGCAGCTCAGAACAGGGGTCCCAAGAGACCCAGTACTTC. Translating it yields CASSSEQGSQETQYF.

The chain couples TRBV12-3 or TRBV12-4 to TRBJ1-2; D gene unclear. The CDR3 loop spans 13 amino acids. With 4 bases removed from V and 2 bases from J, the gap between germline ends came to 8 bases. Here the CDR3 reads CASSSAENYGYTF. The CDR3 nucleotides are TGTGCCAGCAGTTCGGCAGAAAACTATGGCTACACCTTC.

This clonotype appeared many times. A much larger clonotype is one base distant, so this may be a read error. The limits of the CDR3 on the DNA are not certain, so only TCRdb's listed CDR3 is given. This sequence joins TRBV6-4 and TRBJ1-2; TRBD1 was called by the table and not checked on the DNA. The CDR3 is made up of 13 amino acids, end residues included. The germline V gene encodes CDR1 MRHNA and CDR2 SNTAGT. CDR3 protein: CASAKRGRYGCTF.

In this sample, this clonotype turned up a few times. The chain links TRBV6-5 to TRBJ2-7; 9 nucleotides match TRBD2. This CDR3 is built from 16 residues. In germline, CDR1 is MNHEY, CDR2 SVGAGI. After removal of 2 bases from V and 1 base from J, the junction contained 6 bases not matched to a gene. CDR3 region: CASSYRSSGVSYEQYF. CDR3 DNA: TGTGCCAGCAGTTACCGGTCTAGCGGGGTTTCCTACGAGCAGTACTTC.

This clonotype has a handful of counts. The V call is TRBV12-3 or TRBV12-4, the J call TRBJ1-5; 8 nucleotides agree with TRBD1. V lost 4 bases to trimming and J lost 5 bases; unmatched junction nucleotides: 1. This CDR3 comprises 13 residues. The CDR3 nucleotides are TGTGCCAGCAGTTGGGGACAGGATCAGCCCCAGCATTTT. This encodes CASSWGQDQPQHF.

The chain links TRBV27 to TRBJ2-3; D is perhaps TRBD1 (6 bases). V lost 0 bases to trimming and J lost 8 bases, with 12 bases between them. The CDR3 is 14 residues long. Germline V gene sequence: CDR1 MNHEY, CDR2 SMNVEV (reference sequence). CDR3 DNA sequence: TGTGCCAGCAGTTTATCGGGGGCTGGGATTACGCAGTATTTT. It codes for CASSLSGAGITQYF.

This clonotype was detected many times. This chain uses TRBV20-1 with TRBJ1-1, with D possibly being TRBD1 (6 bases). The germline gives CDR1 DFQATT, CDR2 SNEGSKA (reference sequence). Trimming shortened V by 2 bases and J by 4 bases, and 11 bases separated the two germline ends. This CDR3 contains 13 residues. The DNA of the CDR3 is TGCAGTGCTAGATCGGGGGGCAGCACTGAAGCTTTCTTT. Its protein is CSARSGGSTEAFF.

Many counts were recorded for this clonotype. The V gene is TRBV7-9, the J gene TRBJ2-7; a possible D gene is TRBD2 (5 bases). V was cut by 1 base and J by 6 bases, with 7 bases left in between. Germline lookup yields CDR1 SEHNR and CDR2 FQNEAQ (reference sequence). The CDR3 totals 12 residues. The CDR3 region has the DNA TGTGCCAGCAGCTTAGAAGAGGGCGAGCAGTACTTC. Protein sequence: CASSLEEGEQYF.

This rearrangement joins TRBV28 to TRBJ2-5; 16 positions match TRBD2. The length of the CDR3 is 17 residues. Germline CDR1 and CDR2: MDHEN and SYDVKM. V shed 5 bases and J 4 bases; nucleotides not matched to a gene: 7. The CDR3 DNA follows: TGTGCCAGCAGTGGGGGACTAGCGGGAGGGAGGCCAGAGACCCAGTACTTC. Protein: CASSGGLAGGRPETQYF.

The J gene is TRBJ2-1, the V gene TRBV29-1, with a possible D match to TRBD1 (6 bases). The CDR3 spans 13 residues. Germline-derived CDR1 and CDR2 are SQVTM and ANQGSEA. Trimming took 4 bases from V and 5 from J, leaving 12 bases between them. CDR3 sequence (DNA): TGCAGCGTTGGGGATGACAGGCACAATGAGCAGTTCTTC. Translated, it gives CSVGDDRHNEQFF.

At least ten counts were recorded for this clonotype. CDR3 sequence (DNA): TGTGCCAGCTCACCTCAGGGGAACGAGCAGTACTTC. Translation: CASSPQGNEQYF. The rearrangement links TRBV18 to TRBJ2-7; maybe TRBD1 (6 bases). Germline CDR1 is KGHSH and CDR2 is LQKENI. There are 12 residues in the CDR3. V was shortened by 3 bases and J by 5 bases, with 8 bases between the two germline ends. The entire variable domain, with the rest obtained from reference TRBV18 and TRBJ2-7, is as follows: NAGVMQNPRHLVRRRGQEARLRCSPMKGHSHVYWYRQLPEEGLKFMVYLQKENIIDESGMPKERFSAEFPKEGPSILRIQQVVRGDSAAYFCASSPQGNEQYFGPGTRLTVT.

CDR3 region: CASKGTGITYEQYF. The CDR3 region has the DNA TGTGCCAGCAAGGGGACAGGGATTACCTACGAGCAGTACTTC. The chain couples TRBV28 to TRBJ2-7, with 9 bases matching TRBD1. The CDR3 has 14 amino acids. The ends lost 7 bases at V and 2 bases at J; junction bases unmatched: 6. CDR1 is MDHEN, CDR2 SYDVKM, per germline.

This clonotype came up a few times. The conserved closing phenylalanine or tryptophan is absent in this CDR3, likely reflecting a read error. Because the CDR3's place on the DNA is in doubt, the DNA is left out and the CDR3 is given as listed by TCRdb. The chain has TRBV12-3 or TRBV12-4 and TRBJ1-2. The CDR3 is 10 residues long, counting both termini. The CDR3 here is CASSLARLWL.

The V gene is TRBV5-1, the J gene TRBJ1-2, with TRBD1 matching 8 bases. The CDR3 totals 16 residues. CDR1 and CDR2 from the germline V gene are SGHRS and YFSETQ. V lost 6 bases, J lost 4 bases, and 14 bases stayed unmatched. The chain's CDR3 is CASNLGQGAAAYGYTF. CDR3 bases: TGCGCCAGCAACCTCGGACAGGGAGCCGCCGCCTATGGCTACACCTTC.

This clonotype was found many times. The chain is built from TRBV7-8 and TRBJ2-7; a weak D match, TRBD1 (5 bases). The CDR3 runs to 14 residues. From germline, CDR1 is SGHVS and CDR2 FQNEAQ. Trimming pared 4 bases from V and 3 bases from J, leaving 13 bases between. For the CDR3, the DNA is TGTGCCAGCAGCTCGACGGACACCGTCTACGAGCAGTACTTC. Translation gives CASSSTDTVYEQYF.

The chain combines TRBV15 with TRBJ1-5; TRBD1 aligns across 10 bases. There are 14 residues in the CDR3. V trimming: 4 bases; J trimming: 6 bases; junction bases outside the gene matches: 3. Germline assignment: CDR1 LNHNV and CDR2 YYDKDF (reference sequence). The CDR3 bases are TGTGCCACCAGCACCCGGACAGGGGGTCAGCCCCAGCATTTT. Protein: CATSTRTGGQPQHF.

This clonotype has a count of ten or more. The chain employs TRBV4-3 and TRBJ2-7; possibly TRBD2 for D (5 bases). Trimming removed 0 bases from V and 3 bases from J, with 12 bases in between. Germline CDR1 reads LGHNA; CDR2 reads YSLEER. This CDR3 is 15 amino acids long. CDR3 coding DNA: TGCGCCAGCAGCCAAGATGCATTTGAGGGCTACGAGCAGTACTTC. Protein: CASSQDAFEGYEQYF.

This clonotype was counted at least ten times. The chain has TRBV6-5 and TRBJ1-3, with TRBD1 identical over 7 bases. V lost 4 bases, J lost 0 bases, and 6 bases stayed unmatched. This CDR3 region has 16 residues. Germline V gene sequence: CDR1 MNHEY, CDR2 SVGAGI. CDR3 DNA: TGTGCCAGCAGTTTCAGGACAGGAATCTCTGGAAACACCATATATTTT. As protein: CASSFRTGISGNTIYF.

This clonotype was picked up many times. The rearrangement links TRBV3-1 to TRBJ1-1; D might be TRBD1 (6 bases). This CDR3 contains 14 residues. Trimming left V 1 base short and J 6 bases short, with 12 bases between. Germline V CDR1 and CDR2: LGHDT, YNNKEL (reference sequence). In nucleotides, the CDR3 is TGTGCCAGCAGCCAAGGCGAGGCAGGGGCTGAAGCTTTCTTT. Its translation: CASSQGEAGAEAFF.